Listed below are T cell receptor beta chains from one sample, sequenced in a study of molecular identifiers for immune sequencing clone quantification. TCRdb re-called the PCR reads through MiXCR, storing one row per CDR3 protein. Of about 640,000 distinct CDR3 sequences in the sample, just under 20% were seen once. Sequenced: naive CD8+ T cells from blood, with Jurkat cell RNA spiked in. These receptors originate from a human donor in good health. Some libraries in this study had Jurkat cell RNA spiked in. CDR3s include the opening cysteine and the closing phenylalanine or tryptophan. A D gene is named only where the DNA matches it firmly.

v_gene: TRBV20-1
d_gene: NA
j_gene: TRBJ1-1
len: 10
CDR3aa: CSARDFQAFF

v_gene: TRBV6-6
d_gene: TRBD2
j_gene: TRBJ2-1
len: 16
CDR3aa: CASSYRAGDLYNEQFF

v_gene: TRBV11-2
d_gene: NA
j_gene: TRBJ2-7
len: 13
CDR3aa: CASSFDNSYEQYF

v_gene: TRBV5-4
d_gene: NA
j_gene: TRBJ2-5
len: 15
CDR3aa: CASSSVLGPPETQYF

v_gene: TRBV9
d_gene: TRBD1
j_gene: TRBJ1-6
len: 15
CDR3aa: CASSVGTGGESPLHF

v_gene: TRBV3-1
d_gene: NA
j_gene: TRBJ2-7
len: 13
CDR3aa: CASSQDSTYEQYF

v_gene: TRBV6-2/TRBV6-3
d_gene: NA
j_gene: TRBJ2-7
len: 15
CDR3aa: CASSLLAAQIYEQYF

v_gene: TRBV10-2
d_gene: TRBD2
j_gene: TRBJ2-5
len: 18
CDR3aa: CASSESPWTSAYQETQYF

v_gene: TRBV5-1
d_gene: NA
j_gene: TRBJ1-1
len: 15
CDR3aa: CASSNPSGVDTEAFF

v_gene: TRBV7-9
d_gene: NA
j_gene: TRBJ2-7
len: 13
CDR3aa: CASAGDLLYEQYF

v_gene: TRBV11-2
d_gene: NA
j_gene: TRBJ2-7
len: 14
CDR3aa: CASSFYSSRYEQYF

v_gene: TRBV12-3/TRBV12-4
d_gene: NA
j_gene: TRBJ1-1
len: 15
CDR3aa: CASSLYRAPNTEAFF

v_gene: TRBV6-2/TRBV6-3
d_gene: NA
j_gene: TRBJ2-3
len: 16
CDR3aa: CASRQTLATAGDTQYF

v_gene: TRBV30
d_gene: NA
j_gene: TRBJ1-1
len: 15
CDR3aa: CAWRPRRGEGTEAFF

v_gene: TRBV2
d_gene: TRBD2
j_gene: TRBJ2-3
len: 13
CDR3aa: CASNERGYDTQYF

v_gene: TRBV20-1
d_gene: TRBD1
j_gene: TRBJ2-3
len: 15
CDR3aa: CSARGGTGGLDTQYF

v_gene: TRBV21-1
d_gene: NA
j_gene: TRBJ1-2
len: 15
CDR3aa: CASSRAGTEHYGYTF

v_gene: TRBV20-1
d_gene: NA
j_gene: TRBJ1-1
len: 12
CDR3aa: CSARVRGTEAFF

v_gene: TRBV27
d_gene: NA
j_gene: TRBJ1-1
len: 16
CDR3aa: CASSFYPGLTNTEAFF

v_gene: TRBV6-2/TRBV6-3
d_gene: NA
j_gene: TRBJ2-1
len: 14
CDR3aa: CASTEGGTGHEQFF

v_gene: TRBV30
d_gene: NA
j_gene: TRBJ1-1
len: 13
CDR3aa: CAWSVTLNTEAFF

v_gene: TRBV5-6
d_gene: TRBD2
j_gene: TRBJ2-2
len: 17
CDR3aa: CASSLLLAEPNTGELFF

v_gene: TRBV28
d_gene: TRBD1
j_gene: TRBJ2-2
len: 18
CDR3aa: CASSGPEGQGALGGELFF

v_gene: TRBV19
d_gene: NA
j_gene: TRBJ1-5
len: 15
CDR3aa: CASSIDLGSNQPQHF

v_gene: TRBV13
d_gene: NA
j_gene: TRBJ2-7
len: 16
CDR3aa: CAGSPQGERYSYEQYF

v_gene: TRBV12-3/TRBV12-4
d_gene: NA
j_gene: TRBJ1-2
len: 13
CDR3aa: CASSLVSGYGHTF

v_gene: TRBV12-3/TRBV12-4
d_gene: NA
j_gene: TRBJ1-4
len: 12
CDR3aa: CASSPGGGKLFF

v_gene: TRBV28
d_gene: TRBD2
j_gene: TRBJ2-5
len: 16
CDR3aa: CASSTGLAGDQETQYF

v_gene: TRBV19
d_gene: NA
j_gene: TRBJ1-5
len: 17
CDR3aa: CASSMSSGTYSNQPQHF

v_gene: TRBV13
d_gene: TRBD1
j_gene: TRBJ2-2
len: 14
CDR3aa: CASSSGTASEELFF

v_gene: TRBV29-1
d_gene: NA
j_gene: TRBJ1-2
len: 14
CDR3aa: CSVEVVGWDYGYTF

v_gene: TRBV7-9
d_gene: TRBD2
j_gene: TRBJ2-1
len: 15
CDR3aa: CASSLSGGTYNEQFF

v_gene: TRBV20-1
d_gene: NA
j_gene: TRBJ2-3
len: 14
CDR3aa: CSARDDFNTDTQYF

v_gene: TRBV12-3/TRBV12-4
d_gene: NA
j_gene: TRBJ2-5
len: 16
CDR3aa: CASSNPKGGDQETQYF

v_gene: TRBV4-3
d_gene: NA
j_gene: TRBJ1-4
len: 16
CDR3aa: CASSPARSATNEKLFF

v_gene: TRBV3-1
d_gene: NA
j_gene: TRBJ2-5
len: 12
CDR3aa: CASTQGMETQYF

v_gene: TRBV20-1
d_gene: NA
j_gene: TRBJ2-7
len: 13
CDR3aa: CSAPTRDSYEQYF

v_gene: TRBV4-3
d_gene: NA
j_gene: TRBJ1-6
len: 17
CDR3aa: CASSQSLAIRVNSPLHF

v_gene: TRBV19
d_gene: NA
j_gene: TRBJ2-7
len: 18
CDR3aa: CASSHSRGWDISSYEQYF

v_gene: TRBV29-1
d_gene: TRBD1
j_gene: TRBJ1-2
len: 12
CDR3aa: CSVDFRGHGYTF

v_gene: TRBV12-3/TRBV12-4
d_gene: NA
j_gene: TRBJ2-1
len: 14
CDR3aa: CASSWTIPMNEQFF

v_gene: TRBV6-5
d_gene: NA
j_gene: TRBJ2-2
len: 16
CDR3aa: CASSEWGAPNTGELFF

v_gene: TRBV30
d_gene: NA
j_gene: TRBJ2-1
len: 15
CDR3aa: CAWETLASAYNEQFF

v_gene: TRBV7-2
d_gene: TRBD1
j_gene: TRBJ1-6
len: 16
CDR3aa: CASSFSWTGDNSPLHF

v_gene: TRBV28
d_gene: NA
j_gene: TRBJ1-1
len: 16
CDR3aa: CASSSRVLGMNTEAFF

v_gene: TRBV2
d_gene: TRBD2
j_gene: TRBJ2-2
len: 16
CDR3aa: CASSDPAGGLTGELFF

v_gene: TRBV4-1
d_gene: NA
j_gene: TRBJ2-4
len: 13
CDR3aa: CASGQDWDNIQYF

v_gene: TRBV28
d_gene: TRBD1
j_gene: TRBJ2-2
len: 16
CDR3aa: CASSLGQGVDTGELFF

v_gene: TRBV6-6
d_gene: NA
j_gene: TRBJ1-6
len: 15
CDR3aa: CASSDDPSTDPPLHF

v_gene: TRBV11-2
d_gene: NA
j_gene: TRBJ2-3
len: 17
CDR3aa: CASSQNGLATYTDTQYF